What follows are 30 T cell receptor beta chains derived from one specimen sequenced in a study of circulating tumor DNA in untreated peripheral T-cell lymphoma. Sequencing was performed with immunoSEQ multiplex PCR; in TCRdb, only in-frame clones are kept and a portion is missing. This table has roughly 8,600 clones, roughly 80% appearing once. Sequencing used tumor tissue. These receptors were collected from a human donor with peripheral T-cell lymphoma.

The chain joins TRBV6-8 to TRBJ2-5; D is unclear. The CDR3 spans 15 residues. The germline V gene encodes CDR1 MNHGY and CDR2 SAAAGT. Trimming took 2 bases from V and 1 from J, leaving 11 bases between them. In DNA form, the CDR3 reads TGTGCCAGCAGTTACCTCGGCAGGTCCCAAGAGACCCAGTACTTC. Protein product: CASSYLGRSQETQYF.

The V and J genes are TRBV11-3 and TRBJ2-1; 8 bases line up with TRBD1. V lost 0 bases and J lost 7; bases outside the gene matches: 8. This CDR3 contains 16 residues. CDR1 and CDR2 (germline): SGHNT, YENEEA. The CDR3 loop reads CASSLEFYRGDNEQFF. In DNA form, the CDR3 reads TGTGCCAGCAGCTTAGAATTCTACAGGGGGGATAATGAGCAGTTCTTC.

CDR3 amino acids: CASSIDRNTRTSYEQYF. DNA of the CDR3: TGTGCCAGTAGTATAGATCGAAACACCCGGACCTCCTACGAGCAGTACTTC. The J gene is TRBJ2-7, the V gene TRBV19; no firm D call. The CDR3 is 17 amino acids. V lost 0 bases and J 0 bases, leaving 15 bases between the germline ends. Germline CDR1 is LNHDA and CDR2 is SQIVND (reference sequence).

The CDR3 region has the DNA TGTGCCAGTAATCGGGGGTTGGGCTCCTATAATTCACCCCTCCACTTT. Encoded protein: CASNRGLGSYNSPLHF. V usage is TRBV19 and J usage is TRBJ1-6, with D possibly being TRBD1 (5 bases). Per germline, CDR1 LNHDA and CDR2 SQIVND (reference sequence). This CDR3 has 16 amino acids. Trimming shortened V by 7 bases and J by 0 bases, and 13 bases separated the two germline ends.

Of note for this clone: An end of the junction does not agree with germline; a read error may underlie this. The rearrangement joins TRBV7-7 to TRBJ1-6; D might be TRBD1 (6 bases). The germline CDR1 and CDR2 sequences are SSHAT and FNYEAQ (reference sequence). This CDR3 comprises 17 residues. Here the CDR3 DNA reads TGTGCCAGAAGCTTGGACAGCTCCCGGCCGAATAATTCACCCCTCCACTTT. Residues: CARSLDSSRPNNSPLHF.

This clone was found once. The chain recombines TRBV11-3 with TRBJ2-7; 7 positions agree with TRBD1. Trimming cost V 3 bases and J 4 bases; bases outside gene matches: 6. Per germline, CDR1 SGHNT and CDR2 YENEEA. The CDR3 covers 14 residues. CDR3 sequence: CASSFTGATYEQYF. CDR3 DNA sequence: TGTGCCAGCAGCTTTACAGGGGCTACATACGAGCAGTACTTC. Combining the CDR3 with reference TRBV11-3 and TRBJ2-7 gives the whole variable domain EAGVVQSPRYKIIEKKQPVAFWCNPISGHNTLYWYLQNLGQGPELLIRYENEEAVDDSQLPKDRFSAERLKGVDSTLKIQPAELGDSAVYLCASSFTGATYEQYFGPGTRLTVT.

The rearrangement links TRBV19 to TRBJ1-4, with a weak D call TRBD1 (5 bases). Per the germline V gene, CDR1 is LNHDA and CDR2 is SQIVND (reference sequence). The CDR3 contains 14 residues. The V end lost 4 bases, the J end lost 5 bases, and 11 bases lay between the germline ends. CDR3 protein: CASSSGGGNEKLFF. Here the CDR3 DNA reads TGTGCCAGTAGTAGCGGGGGAGGAAATGAAAAACTGTTTTTT.

The chain is built from TRBV29-1 and TRBJ1-2; 10 nucleotides agree with TRBD1. Germline V gene lookup returns CDR1 SQVTM and CDR2 ANQGSEA. The CDR3 extends over 13 amino acids. The ends lost 5 bases at V and 6 bases at J; junction bases unmatched: 6. The CDR3 sequence is CSVLPTGGDGYTF. The CDR3 coding sequence is TGCAGCGTTCTCCCGACAGGGGGCGATGGCTACACCTTC.

A single count supports this clone. This chain joins TRBV6-8 and TRBJ2-3; 7 bases align to TRBD2. V was clipped by 7 bases and J by 1 base; unmatched bases: 5. Germline assignment: CDR1 MNHGY and CDR2 SAAAGT. CDR3 size: 14 residues. CDR3 amino acids: CASTWGGGTDTQYF. CDR3 DNA: TGTGCCAGCACCTGGGGGGGTGGCACAGATACGCAGTATTTT.

V gene TRBV15 combines with J gene TRBJ2-3; TRBD2 agrees at 8 bases. The CDR3 length is 16 residues. Germline values: CDR1 LNHNV, CDR2 YYDKDF (reference sequence). The V and J ends lost 1 base and 0 bases, in that order; junction bases with no gene match: 3. The CDR3 DNA reads as TGTGCCACCAGCAGAGGTTTAGCGGGGAGCACAGATACGCAGTATTTT. Translated, it gives CATSRGLAGSTDTQYF.

This clone appeared a few times. The CDR3 DNA is TGTGCCAGTAGTCTCACACTCAGGGCGGCGACCCAGTACTTC. This encodes CASSLTLRAATQYF. The rearrangement uses TRBV19 and TRBJ2-5; a possible D gene is TRBD1 (5 bases). This CDR3 spans 14 amino acids. Germline CDR1 and CDR2: LNHDA and SQIVND (reference sequence). Between the trimmed V and J ends, which lost 5 bases and 7 bases, there was a span of 17 bases.

V and J are TRBV11-3 and TRBJ1-1; D might be TRBD1 (5 bases). CDR3 length equals 15 residues. Germline CDR1 is SGHNT and CDR2 is YENEEA. The V end was cut by 6 bases, the J end by 0 bases, with 14 bases between. The CDR3, as DNA: TGTGCCAGCAGTTGGGGGGACCTAATGAACACTGAAGCTTTCTTT. This codes for CASSWGDLMNTEAFF.

The table lists this clone with a few counts. This chain links TRBV15 with TRBJ2-4; D may match TRBD1 or TRBD2 (5 bases each). Trimming shortened V by 4 bases and J by 3 bases, and 13 bases separated the two germline ends. CDR1 is LNHNV, CDR2 YYDKDF, per germline (reference sequence). The CDR3 is 15 residues long. The CDR3 sequence is CATSTRDGVKNIQYF. The CDR3 bases are TGTGCCACCAGCACCCGGGACGGGGTCAAAAACATTCAGTACTTC.

The chain has TRBV7-8 and TRBJ2-1; 12 bases align to TRBD2. Germline V gene lookup returns CDR1 SGHVS and CDR2 FQNEAQ. Trimming cost V 5 bases and J 10 bases; bases outside gene matches: 9. The CDR3 sequence is 15 residues long. The CDR3 loop reads CASSQELAGGGEQFF. The CDR3, as DNA: TGTGCCAGCAGCCAAGAACTAGCGGGGGGAGGGGAGCAGTTCTTC.

The chain carries TRBV11-3 and TRBJ2-1, with 8 nucleotides matching TRBD2. V lost 3 bases, J lost 7 bases, and 8 bases stayed unmatched. CDR1 is SGHNT, CDR2 YENEEA, per germline. The CDR3 runs to 15 residues. The CDR3 nucleotides are TGTGCCAGCAGCTTGCCGGGGGGGCCAAAAAATGAGCAGTTCTTC. The encoded protein is CASSLPGGPKNEQFF. The whole variable domain, remainder taken from reference TRBV11-3 and TRBJ2-1, is EAGVVQSPRYKIIEKKQPVAFWCNPISGHNTLYWYLQNLGQGPELLIRYENEEAVDDSQLPKDRFSAERLKGVDSTLKIQPAELGDSAVYLCASSLPGGPKNEQFFGPGTRLTVL.

Concerning this clone itself: Compared with germline, one end of the junction differs, possibly owing to a read error. V usage is TRBV15 and J usage is TRBJ1-2; D unresolved. The germline CDR1 and CDR2 sequences are LNHNV and YYDKDF (reference sequence). CDR3 length: 15 amino acids. In DNA, the CDR3 is TGTGCCACCAGCAGAGCCCTTCAGGCCGGGCATGGTTACACCTTC. Protein sequence: CATSRALQAGHGYTF.

This clone has just a few counts. The chain couples TRBV19 to TRBJ1-1, with D perhaps TRBD1 (6 bases). The V end lost 5 bases, the J end lost 4 bases, and 11 bases lay between the germline ends. Germline V gene data show CDR1 as LNHDA and CDR2 as SQIVND (reference sequence). The CDR3 contains 13 residues. The CDR3 region has the DNA TGTGCCAGTAGTCTACAGGGAAGCACTGAAGCTTTCTTT. It codes for CASSLQGSTEAFF.

V and J are TRBV6-8 and TRBJ2-7; D unclear. This CDR3 has 15 amino acids. Trimming took off 5 bases at V and 2 bases at J, with 16 bases between the two ends. The germline CDR1 and CDR2 sequences are MNHGY and SAAAGT. The CDR3 DNA follows: TGTGCCAGCAGTCAACTGACCGACGTTCCCTACGAGCAGTACTTC. Translating gives CASSQLTDVPYEQYF.

The sample holds a few counts of this clone. The chain combines TRBV18 with TRBJ2-5; D is possibly TRBD2 (6 bases). Germline-derived CDR1 and CDR2 are KGHSH and LQKENI. The CDR3 is 13 residues long. Trimming shortened V by 8 bases and J by 1 base, and 11 bases separated the two germline ends. DNA for the CDR3: TGTGCCAGCCGGCCGGGACTCCAAGAGACCCAGTACTTC. This gives the protein CASRPGLQETQYF.

V usage is TRBV6-8 and J usage is TRBJ1-5; D gene ambiguous. The CDR3 has 15 residues. From germline, CDR1 is MNHGY and CDR2 SAAAGT. V shed 5 bases and J shed 1 base, with 12 bases lying between them. The CDR3 spells CASSPVSSSNQPQHF. The CDR3 nucleotides are TGTGCCAGCAGTCCTGTTTCATCAAGCAATCAGCCCCAGCATTTT.

The chain combines TRBV18 with TRBJ1-1; D possibly corresponds to TRBD1 (6 bases). Germline V CDR1 and CDR2: KGHSH, LQKENI. Trimming cost V 6 bases and J 4 bases, with 21 bases left between them. This CDR3 comprises 16 residues. The CDR3 DNA reads as TGTGCCAGCTCGCCTTTGAGCGGGACACCCGTCACTGAAGCTTTCTTT. Protein sequence: CASSPLSGTPVTEAFF.

This clone was picked up one time. The chain has TRBV19 and TRBJ1-2; possible D gene TRBD1, 6 bases. CDR1 and CDR2 (germline): LNHDA, SQIVND (reference sequence). V dropped 3 bases and J dropped 5 bases, with 13 bases sitting between them. The length of the CDR3 is 14 residues. This CDR3 reads CASSIKGDVYGYTF. The CDR3 DNA reads TGTGCCAGTAGTATTAAGGGGGATGTATATGGCTACACCTTC. The variable domain in full, with the rest retrieved from reference TRBV19 and TRBJ1-2, is DGGITQSPKYLFRKEGQNVTLSCEQNLNHDAMYWYRQDPGQGLRLIYYSQIVNDFQKGDIAEGYSVSREKKESFPLTVTSAQKNPTAFYLCASSIKGDVYGYTFGSGTRLTVV.

This clone was observed a single time. V is TRBV6-8 and J is TRBJ1-5; maybe TRBD1 (6 bases). The CDR3 is 13 amino acids. Trimming stripped 8 bases from V and 5 bases from J, with 13 bases between. Germline CDR1 is MNHGY and CDR2 is SAAAGT. CDR3 in amino acids: CASLGGRHQPQHF. CDR3 coding DNA: TGTGCCAGCTTAGGGGGGAGGCATCAGCCCCAGCATTTT.

J is TRBJ2-7 and V is TRBV19; tentative D call: TRBD1 (6 bases). The germline V and J ends were trimmed by 0 bases and 6 bases, with 21 bases remaining between them. The CDR3 covers 17 residues. CDR1 and CDR2 (germline): LNHDA, SQIVND (reference sequence). The CDR3 nucleotides are TGTGCCAGTAGTATAGACCCACCCGGACAGTTCCTAGGCGAGCAGTACTTC. This codes for CASSIDPPGQFLGEQYF.

J is TRBJ2-6 and V is TRBV29-1; tentative D call: TRBD2 (5 bases). The length of the CDR3 is 15 residues. CDR1 and CDR2 (germline): SQVTM, ANQGSEA. Trimming stripped 4 bases from V and 2 bases from J, with 12 bases between. The chain's CDR3 is CSVVPLGAGANVLTF. The CDR3 DNA sequence: TGCAGCGTTGTTCCTTTGGGAGCTGGGGCCAACGTCCTGACTTTC.

This rearrangement joins TRBV19 to TRBJ1-4; a weak D match, TRBD1 (6 bases). Trimming left V 3 bases short and J 7 bases short, with 12 bases between. CDR3 size: 14 residues. Per germline, CDR1 LNHDA and CDR2 SQIVND (reference sequence). Written as DNA, the CDR3 is TGTGCCAGTAGTATGGTACAGGGAGCTGAAAAACTGTTTTTT. Encoded protein: CASSMVQGAEKLFF.

This clone was seen once. V and J are TRBV29-1 and TRBJ1-4; 7 nucleotides align to TRBD1. Germline lookup yields CDR1 SQVTM and CDR2 ANQGSEA. The CDR3 has 14 residues. The V gene end was trimmed by 6 bases and the J gene end by 4 bases; junction bases not matched to a gene: 8. In nucleotides, the CDR3 is TGCAGCGTGGGGGGAGGGACAGTTAATGAAAAACTGTTTTTT. It translates to CSVGGGTVNEKLFF.

CDR3 sequence: CASKMGAGTGELFF. CDR3 bases: TGTGCCAGTAAGATGGGGGCCGGCACCGGGGAGCTGTTTTTT. The gene calls are TRBV19 and TRBJ2-2, with D maybe TRBD1 (6 bases). V was clipped by 7 bases and J by 4 bases, with 13 bases between them. The CDR3 runs to 14 residues. Germline CDR1 is LNHDA and CDR2 is SQIVND (reference sequence).

This clone was recorded once. The V call is TRBV30, the J call TRBJ1-6; TRBD1 aligns across 8 bases. Looked up from germline, CDR1 is GTSNPN and CDR2 is SVGIG (reference sequence). This CDR3 contains 15 residues. V shed 3 bases, J shed 9 bases, and the junction held 10 bases outside the gene matches. Here the CDR3 reads CAWSPRTGLVSPLHF. CDR3 coding DNA: TGTGCCTGGAGCCCTCGGACAGGGCTTGTTTCACCCCTCCACTTT.

The chain joins TRBV19 to TRBJ2-3, with 11 bases identical to TRBD2. The CDR3 has 16 residues. Germline V gene data show CDR1 as LNHDA and CDR2 as SQIVND (reference sequence). With V trimmed by 4 bases and J by 2 bases, 5 bases remained unmatched. The CDR3 spells CASSRLAGTYTDTQYF. The CDR3 DNA sequence: TGTGCCAGTAGTAGACTAGCGGGGACATACACAGATACGCAGTATTTT. The variable domain in full, with the rest retrieved from reference TRBV19 and TRBJ2-3, is DGGITQSPKYLFRKEGQNVTLSCEQNLNHDAMYWYRQDPGQGLRLIYYSQIVNDFQKGDIAEGYSVSREKKESFPLTVTSAQKNPTAFYLCASSRLAGTYTDTQYFGPGTRLTVL.